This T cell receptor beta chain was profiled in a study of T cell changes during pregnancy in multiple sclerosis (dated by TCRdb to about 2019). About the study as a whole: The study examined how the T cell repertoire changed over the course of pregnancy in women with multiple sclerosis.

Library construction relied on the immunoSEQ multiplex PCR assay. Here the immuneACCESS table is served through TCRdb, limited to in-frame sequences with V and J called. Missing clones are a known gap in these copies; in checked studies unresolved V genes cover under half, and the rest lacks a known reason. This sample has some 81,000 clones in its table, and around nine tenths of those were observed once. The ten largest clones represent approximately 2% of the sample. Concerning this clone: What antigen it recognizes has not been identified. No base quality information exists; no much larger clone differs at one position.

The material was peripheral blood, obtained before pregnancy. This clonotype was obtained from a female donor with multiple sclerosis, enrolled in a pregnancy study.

The DNA sequence is as follows: TGCGCCAGCAGCTTGGGGACAGGGGCCACGGCCAACTATGGCTACACCTTC. Its protein reads: CASSLGTGATANYGYTF. The chain joins TRBV5-1 to TRBJ1-2, with 9 junctional bases fitting TRBD1. Trimmed from V: 0 bases; trimmed from J: 2 bases; junction bases lacking a gene match: 8. In the germline V gene, CDR1 corresponds to SGHRS and CDR2 to YFSETQ. From cysteine to phenylalanine, the CDR3 is 17 amino acids long. Only the CDR3 DNA is retained, 51 bases long and in frame from the first base.